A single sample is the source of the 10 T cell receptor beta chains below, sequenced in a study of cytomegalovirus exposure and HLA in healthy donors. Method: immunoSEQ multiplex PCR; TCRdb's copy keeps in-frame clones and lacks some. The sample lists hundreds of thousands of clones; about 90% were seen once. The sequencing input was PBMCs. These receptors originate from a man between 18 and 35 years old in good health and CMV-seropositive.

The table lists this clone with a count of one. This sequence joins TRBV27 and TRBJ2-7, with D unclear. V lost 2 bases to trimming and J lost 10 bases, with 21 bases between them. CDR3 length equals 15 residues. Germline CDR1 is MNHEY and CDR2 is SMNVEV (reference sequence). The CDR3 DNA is TGTGCCAGCAGTTTAATCCGGGCTCCCCGGAGTGATCAGTACTTC. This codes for CASSLIRAPRSDQYF.

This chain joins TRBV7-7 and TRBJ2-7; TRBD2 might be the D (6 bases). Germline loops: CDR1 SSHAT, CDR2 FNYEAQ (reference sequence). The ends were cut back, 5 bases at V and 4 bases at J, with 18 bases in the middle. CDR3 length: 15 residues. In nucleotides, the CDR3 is TGTGCCAGCAGCCCAGGCGGGGCCCCGGTTTACGAGCAGTACTTC. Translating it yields CASSPGGAPVYEQYF.

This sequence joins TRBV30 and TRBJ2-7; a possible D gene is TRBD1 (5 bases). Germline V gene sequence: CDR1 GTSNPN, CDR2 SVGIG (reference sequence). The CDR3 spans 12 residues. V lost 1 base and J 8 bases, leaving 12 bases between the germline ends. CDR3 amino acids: CAWSATTAQQYF. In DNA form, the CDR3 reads TGTGCCTGGAGTGCAACGACAGCTCAGCAGTACTTC.

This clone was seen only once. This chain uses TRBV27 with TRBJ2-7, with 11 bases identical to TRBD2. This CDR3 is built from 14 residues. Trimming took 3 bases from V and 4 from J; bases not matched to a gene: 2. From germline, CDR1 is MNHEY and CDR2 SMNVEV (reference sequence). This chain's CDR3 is CASSLLAGGYEQYF. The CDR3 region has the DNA TGTGCCAGCAGTTTGCTAGCGGGAGGTTACGAGCAGTACTTC.

CDR3 bases: TGTGCCAGCAGCTTTAGGACAGACACTAATGAAAAACTGTTTTTT. Residues: CASSFRTDTNEKLFF. The V gene is TRBV5-6, the J gene TRBJ1-4, with D possibly TRBD1 on 6 matching bases. Germline values: CDR1 SGHDT, CDR2 YYEEEE. V was clipped by 2 bases and J by 2 bases, with 10 bases between them. CDR3 size: 15 residues.

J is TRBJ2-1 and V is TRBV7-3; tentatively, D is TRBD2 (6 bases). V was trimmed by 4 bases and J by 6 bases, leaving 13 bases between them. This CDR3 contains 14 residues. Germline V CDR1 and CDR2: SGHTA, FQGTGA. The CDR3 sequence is CASSSGQGLNEQFF. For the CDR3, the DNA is TGTGCCAGCAGCTCAGGGCAGGGACTCAATGAGCAGTTCTTC.

The CDR3 bases are TGTGCCAGCAGTCCTAGCGGGAGGGCCGGCACAGATACGCAGTATTTT. It yields the protein CASSPSGRAGTDTQYF. V gene TRBV5-4 combines with J gene TRBJ2-3; 12 bases fit TRBD2. The CDR3 loop spans 16 amino acids. V dropped 5 bases and J dropped 1; count of bases not matched to a gene: 5. Germline CDR1 reads SGHNT; CDR2 reads YYREEE (reference sequence). The full variable domain, rest sourced from reference TRBV5-4 and TRBJ2-3, is ETGVTQSPTHLIKTRGQQVTLRCSSQSGHNTVSWYQQALGQGPQFIFQYYREEENGRGNFPPRFSGLQFPNYSSELNVNALELDDSALYLCASSPSGRAGTDTQYFGPGTRLTVL.

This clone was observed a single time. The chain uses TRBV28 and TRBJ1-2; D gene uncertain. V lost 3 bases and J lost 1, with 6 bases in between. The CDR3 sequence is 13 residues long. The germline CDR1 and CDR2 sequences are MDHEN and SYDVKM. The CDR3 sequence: CASSLQRNYGYTF. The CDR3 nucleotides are TGTGCCAGCAGTTTGCAGCGTAACTATGGCTACACCTTC.

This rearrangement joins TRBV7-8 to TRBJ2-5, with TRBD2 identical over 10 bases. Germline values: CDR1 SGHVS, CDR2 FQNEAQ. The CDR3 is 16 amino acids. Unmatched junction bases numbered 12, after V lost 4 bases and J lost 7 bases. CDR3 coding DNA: TGTGCCAGCAGCTCTAGGAGGCTAGCGGGAGTCTCGACCCAGTACTTC. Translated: CASSSRRLAGVSTQYF.

CDR3 residues: CASKPGTSGRAPPDTQYF. CDR3 nucleotides: TGTGCCAGTAAACCCGGGACTAGCGGGAGGGCCCCCCCAGATACGCAGTATTTT. The rearrangement joins TRBV19 to TRBJ2-3, with 16 bases matching TRBD2. The CDR3 spans 18 residues. Germline-derived CDR1 and CDR2 are LNHDA and SQIVND (reference sequence). With 7 bases clipped from V and 4 bases from J, the junction kept 11 bases outside the gene matches.